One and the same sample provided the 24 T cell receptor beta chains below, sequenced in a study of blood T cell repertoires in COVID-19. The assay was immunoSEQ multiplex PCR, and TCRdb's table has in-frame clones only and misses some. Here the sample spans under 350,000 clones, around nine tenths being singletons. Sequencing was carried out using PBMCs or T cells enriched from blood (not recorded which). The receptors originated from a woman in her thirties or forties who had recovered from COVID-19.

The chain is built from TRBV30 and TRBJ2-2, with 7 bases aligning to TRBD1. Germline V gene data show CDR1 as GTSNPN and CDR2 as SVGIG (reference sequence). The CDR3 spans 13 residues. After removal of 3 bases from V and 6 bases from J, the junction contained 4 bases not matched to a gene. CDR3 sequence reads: CAWRTTGAGELFF. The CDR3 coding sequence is TGTGCCTGGAGGACCACAGGGGCCGGGGAGCTGTTTTTT.

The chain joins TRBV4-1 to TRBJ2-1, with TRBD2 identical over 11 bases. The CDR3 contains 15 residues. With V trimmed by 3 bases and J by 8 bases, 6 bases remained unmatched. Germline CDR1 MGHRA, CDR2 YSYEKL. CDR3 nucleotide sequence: TGCGCCAGCAGCCATCCGACTAGCGGGAACTATGAGCAGTTCTTC. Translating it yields CASSHPTSGNYEQFF.

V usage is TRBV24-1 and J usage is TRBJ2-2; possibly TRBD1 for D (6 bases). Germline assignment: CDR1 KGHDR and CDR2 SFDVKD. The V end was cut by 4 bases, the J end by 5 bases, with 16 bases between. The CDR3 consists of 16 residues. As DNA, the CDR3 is TGTGCCACCAGTGACAGCAAACTGACAGGAACCGGGGAGCTGTTTTTT. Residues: CATSDSKLTGTGELFF.

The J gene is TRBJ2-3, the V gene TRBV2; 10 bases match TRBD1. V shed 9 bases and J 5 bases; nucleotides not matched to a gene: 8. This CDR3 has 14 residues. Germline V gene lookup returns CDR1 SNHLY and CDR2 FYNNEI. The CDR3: CASGQGQGRDTQYF. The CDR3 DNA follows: TGTGCCAGTGGGCAGGGACAGGGGAGAGATACGCAGTATTTT.

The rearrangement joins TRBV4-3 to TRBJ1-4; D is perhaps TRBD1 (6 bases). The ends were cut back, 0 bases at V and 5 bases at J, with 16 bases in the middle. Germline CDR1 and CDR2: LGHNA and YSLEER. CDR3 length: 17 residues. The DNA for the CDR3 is TGCGCCAGCAGCCAAGATTTTTTAACAGGGAGAAATGAAAAACTGTTTTTT. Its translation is CASSQDFLTGRNEKLFF.

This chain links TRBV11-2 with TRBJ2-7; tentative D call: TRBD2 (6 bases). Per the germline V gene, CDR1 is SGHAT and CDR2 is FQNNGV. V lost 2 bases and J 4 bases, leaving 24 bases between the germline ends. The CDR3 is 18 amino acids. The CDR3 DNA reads TGTGCCAGCAGCTTATACGACTCACTCGGGGCCGGGGGTTACGAGCAGTACTTC. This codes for CASSLYDSLGAGGYEQYF.

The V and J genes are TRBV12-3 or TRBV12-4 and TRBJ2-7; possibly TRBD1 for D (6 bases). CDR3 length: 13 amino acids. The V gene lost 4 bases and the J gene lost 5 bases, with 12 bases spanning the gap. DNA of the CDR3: TGTGCCAGCAGTTCGGGCCACAGGGACGAGCAGTACTTC. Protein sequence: CASSSGHRDEQYF.

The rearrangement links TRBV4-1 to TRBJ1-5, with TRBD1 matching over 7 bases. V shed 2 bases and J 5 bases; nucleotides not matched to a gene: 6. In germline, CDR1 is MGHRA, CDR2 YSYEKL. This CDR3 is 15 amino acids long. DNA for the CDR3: TGCGCCAGCAGCCAATGGGGACAGCGAGATCAGCCCCAGCATTTT. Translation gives CASSQWGQRDQPQHF.

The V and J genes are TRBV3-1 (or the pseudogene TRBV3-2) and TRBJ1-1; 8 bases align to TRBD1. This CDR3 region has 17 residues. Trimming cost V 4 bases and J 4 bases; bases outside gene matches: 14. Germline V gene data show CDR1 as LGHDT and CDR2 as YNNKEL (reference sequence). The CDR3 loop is CASSRLRAGGAGTEAFF. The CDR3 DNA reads TGTGCCAGCAGCCGGTTGAGGGCAGGGGGCGCGGGCACTGAAGCTTTCTTT.

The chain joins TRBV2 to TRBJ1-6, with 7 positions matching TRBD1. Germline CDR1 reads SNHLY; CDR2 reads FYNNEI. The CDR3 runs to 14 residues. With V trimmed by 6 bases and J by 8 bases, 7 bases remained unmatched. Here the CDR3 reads CASSATGFDSPLHF. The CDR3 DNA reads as TGTGCCAGCAGCGCGACAGGGTTCGATTCACCCCTCCACTTT.

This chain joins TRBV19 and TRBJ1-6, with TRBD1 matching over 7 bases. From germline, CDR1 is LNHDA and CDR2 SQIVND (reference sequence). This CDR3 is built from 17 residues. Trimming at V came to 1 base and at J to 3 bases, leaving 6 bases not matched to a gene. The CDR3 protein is CASSIVQGLVYNSPLHF. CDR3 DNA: TGTGCCAGTAGTATAGTACAGGGGCTGGTCTATAATTCACCCCTCCACTTT.

The CDR3 here is CASSDSGRGVDTQYF. DNA for the CDR3: TGTGCCAGCAGCGATAGCGGGAGAGGAGTAGATACGCAGTATTTT. This chain connects TRBV9 to TRBJ2-3; TRBD2 matches 9 bases. The CDR3 length is 15 residues. Germline V lookup: CDR1 SGDLS, CDR2 YYNGEE. Germline trimming cut 3 bases from V and 5 bases from J; bases unmatched to any gene: 7.

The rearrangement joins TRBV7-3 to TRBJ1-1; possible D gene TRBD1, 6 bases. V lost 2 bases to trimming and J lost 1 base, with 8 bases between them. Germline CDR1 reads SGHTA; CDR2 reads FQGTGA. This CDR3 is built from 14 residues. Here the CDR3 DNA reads TGTGCCAGCAGCTTAGGGGGCGGGAACACTGAAGCTTTCTTT. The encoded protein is CASSLGGGNTEAFF.

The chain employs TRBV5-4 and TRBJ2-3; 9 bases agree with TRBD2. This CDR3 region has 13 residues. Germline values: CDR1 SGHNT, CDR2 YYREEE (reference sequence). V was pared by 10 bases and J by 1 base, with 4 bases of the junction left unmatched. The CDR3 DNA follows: TGTGCCTCCAGACTAGCGGGCACAGATACGCAGTATTTT. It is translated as CASRLAGTDTQYF.

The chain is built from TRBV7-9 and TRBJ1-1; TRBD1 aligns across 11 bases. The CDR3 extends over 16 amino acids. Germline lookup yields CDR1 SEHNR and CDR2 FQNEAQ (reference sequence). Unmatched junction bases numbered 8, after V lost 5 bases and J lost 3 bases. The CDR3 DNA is TGTGCCAGCAGCCGGGGGACAGGGGGTATGGACACTGAAGCTTTCTTT. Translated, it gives CASSRGTGGMDTEAFF.

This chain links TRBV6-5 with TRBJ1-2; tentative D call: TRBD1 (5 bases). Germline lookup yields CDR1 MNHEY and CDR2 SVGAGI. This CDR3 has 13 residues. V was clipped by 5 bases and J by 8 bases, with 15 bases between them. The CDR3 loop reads CASSNGARKGYTF. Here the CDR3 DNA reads TGTGCCAGCAGTAATGGGGCAAGGAAAGGCTACACCTTC.

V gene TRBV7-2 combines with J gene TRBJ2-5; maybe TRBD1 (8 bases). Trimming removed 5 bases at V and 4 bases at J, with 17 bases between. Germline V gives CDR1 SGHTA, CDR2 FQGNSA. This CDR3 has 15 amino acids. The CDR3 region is CASSLIHRGGETQYF. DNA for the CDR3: TGTGCCAGCAGCCTTATACACAGGGGGGGAGAGACCCAGTACTTC. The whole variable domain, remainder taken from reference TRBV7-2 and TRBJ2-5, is GAGVSQSPSNKVTEKGKDVELRCDPISGHTALYWYRQSLGQGLEFLIYFQGNSAPDKSGLPSDRFSAERTGGSVSTLTIQRTQQEDSAVYLCASSLIHRGGETQYFGPGTRLLVL.

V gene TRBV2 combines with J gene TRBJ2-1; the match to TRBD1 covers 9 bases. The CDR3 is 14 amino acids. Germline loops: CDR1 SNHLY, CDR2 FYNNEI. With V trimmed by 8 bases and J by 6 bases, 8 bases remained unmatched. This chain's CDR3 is CASHWGTGTNEQFF. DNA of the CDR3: TGTGCCAGCCATTGGGGGACAGGGACCAATGAGCAGTTCTTC.

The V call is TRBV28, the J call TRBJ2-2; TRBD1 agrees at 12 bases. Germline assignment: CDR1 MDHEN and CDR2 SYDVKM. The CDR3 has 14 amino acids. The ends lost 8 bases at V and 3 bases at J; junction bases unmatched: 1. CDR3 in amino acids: CASGTGGDTGELFF. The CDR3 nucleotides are TGTGCCAGCGGGACAGGGGGCGACACCGGGGAGCTGTTTTTT. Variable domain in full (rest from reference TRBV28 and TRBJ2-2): DVKVTQSSRYLVKRTGEKVFLECVQDMDHENMFWYRQDPGLGLRLIYFSYDVKMKEKGDIPEGYSVSREKKERFSLILESASTNQTSMYLCASGTGGDTGELFFGEGSRLTVL.

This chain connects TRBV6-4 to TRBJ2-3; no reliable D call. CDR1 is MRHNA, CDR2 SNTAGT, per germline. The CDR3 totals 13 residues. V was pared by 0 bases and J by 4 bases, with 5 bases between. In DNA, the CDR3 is TGTGCCAGCAGTGACTCCCCCGCAGATACGCAGTATTTT. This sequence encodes CASSDSPADTQYF.

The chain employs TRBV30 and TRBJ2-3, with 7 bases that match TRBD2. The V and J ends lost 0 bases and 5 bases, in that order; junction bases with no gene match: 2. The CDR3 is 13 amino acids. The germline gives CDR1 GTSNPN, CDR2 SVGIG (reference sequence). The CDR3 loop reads CAWSVASGDTQYF. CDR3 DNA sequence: TGTGCCTGGAGTGTGGCTAGCGGAGATACGCAGTATTTT.

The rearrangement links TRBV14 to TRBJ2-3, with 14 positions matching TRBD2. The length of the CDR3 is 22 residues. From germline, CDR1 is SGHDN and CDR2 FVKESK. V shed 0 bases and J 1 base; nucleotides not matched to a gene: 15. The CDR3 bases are TGTGCCAGCAGCCAAGACGAGGGACTAGCGGGAGTAAAGTATCGGGGCACAGATACGCAGTATTTT. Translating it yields CASSQDEGLAGVKYRGTDTQYF.

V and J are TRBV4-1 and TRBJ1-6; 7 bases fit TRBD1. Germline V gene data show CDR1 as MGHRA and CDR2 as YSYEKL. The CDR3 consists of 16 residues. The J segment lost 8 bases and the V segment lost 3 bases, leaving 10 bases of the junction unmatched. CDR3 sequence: CASSHGAQGRDSPLHF. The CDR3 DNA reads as TGCGCCAGCAGCCATGGCGCACAGGGGCGAGATTCACCCCTCCACTTT.

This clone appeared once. In DNA form, the CDR3 reads TGTGCCAGCAGTTACTTTGCGGGAGTCGACGAGCAGTACTTC. It yields the protein CASSYFAGVDEQYF. The gene calls are TRBV6-5 and TRBJ2-7; 7 nucleotides match TRBD2. The CDR3 extends over 14 amino acids. Germline lookup yields CDR1 MNHEY and CDR2 SVGAGI. Trimming took 1 base from V and 5 from J; bases not matched to a gene: 5.